These T cell receptor beta chains were read from a single sample in a study of early T cells in non-severe SARS-CoV-2 infection. TCRdb re-called the 5' RACE reads through MiXCR, storing one row per CDR3 protein. The table includes roughly 52,000 distinct CDR3 sequences, about 6.3% detected once. This sample comprised whole blood, obtained at baseline. These TCRs come from an adult who was a healthcare worker with PCR-confirmed SARS-CoV-2 infection or an uninfected control (not recorded which). CDR3s include the opening cysteine and the closing phenylalanine or tryptophan. Fields, in order: J gene, V gene, clone size, D gene, CDR3 protein, CDR3 DNA. A D gene is named only where the DNA matches it firmly. Only some rows state a clone size, as once, few, many or a class for expanded clones.

TRBJ2-1 | TRBV19 | . | . | CASSITRPGLKNNEQFF | TGTGCCAGTAGTATAACTCGACCGGGACTTAAGAACAATGAGCAGTTCTTC
TRBJ2-3 | TRBV2 | few | . | CASSKPDTQYF | TGTGCCAGCAGTAAGCCAGATACGCAGTATTTT
TRBJ1-1 | TRBV10-1 | few | . | CASSGTNTEAFF | TGCGCCAGCAGCGGGACCAACACTGAAGCTTTCTTT
TRBJ2-5 | TRBV6-5 | many | . | CASSPRTAARETQYF | TGTGCCAGCAGTCCCAGGACCGCGGCGAGGGAGACCCAGTACTTC
TRBJ2-7 | TRBV20-1 | many | . | CSARDRTPGRLISYEQYF | TGCAGTGCTAGAGACCGTACACCGGGACGGCTGATATCCTACGAGCAGTACTTC
TRBJ2-7 | TRBV29-1 | many | . | CSVDAGRLAYEQYF | TGCAGCGTTGACGCTGGCAGGCTCGCCTACGAGCAGTACTTC
TRBJ1-2 | TRBV20-1 | many | . | CSALVGETNYGYTF | TGCAGTGCGTTAGTGGGGGAGACTAACTATGGCTACACCTTC
TRBJ2-6 | TRBV18 | few | TRBD1 | CASSRDRGSTGANVLTF | TGTGCCAGCTCTCGGGACAGGGGCTCTACTGGGGCCAACGTCCTGACTTTC
TRBJ1-5 | TRBV7-2 | . | . | CASSLARGSGNQPQHF | TGTGCCAGCAGCTTAGCGCGGGGGTCTGGCAATCAGCCCCAGCATTTT
TRBJ1-5 | TRBV6-2/TRBV6-3 | many | . | CASSYTGHRRQPQHF | TGTGCCAGCAGTTACACAGGACATCGACGACAGCCCCAGCATTTT
TRBJ1-6 | TRBV7-9 | many | . | CASSLGSGFYNSPLHF | TGTGCCAGCAGCTTAGGGTCCGGATTCTATAATTCACCCCTCCACTTT
TRBJ2-1 | TRBV19 | many | . | CASSIAIGQTNEQFF | TGTGCCAGTAGTATAGCAATCGGGCAGACCAATGAGCAGTTCTTC
TRBJ1-2 | TRBV4-2 | many | . | CASSHPGGLFTRDGYTF | TGTGCCAGCAGCCACCCGGGGGGACTGTTCACAAGGGATGGCTACACCTTC
TRBJ2-3 | TRBV9 | . | . | CASSVAAGRGDTQYF | TGTGCCAGCAGCGTAGCGGCAGGCCGTGGGGATACGCAGTATTTT
TRBJ2-3 | TRBV6-2/TRBV6-3 | many | . | CASTNKRASTDTQYF | TGTGCCAGCACTAATAAGCGGGCCAGCACAGATACGCAGTATTTT
TRBJ1-2 | TRBV4-3 | many | . | CASSQGVYYGYTF | TGCGCCAGCAGCCAGGGGGTCTACTATGGCTACACCTTC
TRBJ2-5 | TRBV20-1 | many | . | CSAIDQETQYF | TGCAGTGCTATTGACCAAGAGACCCAGTACTTC
TRBJ1-5 | TRBV20-1 | many | . | CSARARGNQPQHF | TGCAGTGCTAGGGCCCGCGGCAATCAGCCCCAGCATTTT